A single sample is the source of the 6 T cell receptor beta chains below, sequenced in a study of blood T cells in healthy people across ages. A J-beta primer mix and a sample-barcoded 5' primer were used in a second PCR of about 7 to 12 cycles. Each CDR3 protein gets one entry after TCRdb re-called the 5' RACE reads with MiXCR. The repertoire holds 2 million or so distinct CDR3 sequences, with roughly 50% as singletons. The specimen sequenced was blood. The receptors were sampled from a woman in her thirties or forties in good health.

The chain links TRBV5-1 to TRBJ2-4; D is uncertain. The V gene's germline CDR1 is SGHRS and CDR2 YFSETQ. This CDR3 contains 13 residues. V lost 2 bases and J lost 1, with 4 bases in between. The CDR3, as DNA: TGCGCCAGCAGCTTCGACGCCAAAAACATTCAGTACTTC. Its translation: CASSFDAKNIQYF.

About this clonotype: The junction shows a germline mismatch at one end, possibly a read error. The chain uses TRBV6-5 and TRBJ2-1; no clear D. The CDR3 runs to 16 residues. Germline V CDR1 and CDR2: MNHEY, SVGAGI. The CDR3 region is CASSHLTFSSYNGQFF. CDR3 DNA sequence: TGTGCCAGCAGTCACCTGACCTTTAGCTCCTACAATGGGCAGTTCTTC.

The chain uses TRBV20-1 and TRBJ2-3; TRBD2 might be the D (7 bases). V lost 5 bases and J lost 4, with 16 bases in between. In germline, CDR1 is DFQATT, CDR2 SNEGSKA (reference sequence). The CDR3 length is 14 residues. CDR3 in DNA: TGCAGTGCTCAGGAGGGGGGGAACGCAGATACGCAGTATTTT. Its protein product is CSAQEGGNADTQYF.

CDR3 in amino acids: CAISESSGGGQETQYF. CDR3 bases: TGTGCCATCAGTGAGTCGTCAGGGGGTGGTCAAGAGACCCAGTACTTC. The rearrangement links TRBV10-3 to TRBJ2-5; 7 nucleotides agree with TRBD1. Germline V gene lookup returns CDR1 ENHRY and CDR2 SYGVKD. This CDR3 spans 16 amino acids. The ends lost 0 bases at V and 2 bases at J; junction bases unmatched: 6.

The chain couples TRBV20-1 to TRBJ1-1; D is unclear. The germline CDR1 and CDR2 sequences are DFQATT and SNEGSKA (reference sequence). The CDR3 is 15 amino acids. V was shortened by 8 bases and J by 1 base, with 20 bases between the two germline ends. CDR3 region: CSYQREPNSNTEAFF. In DNA, the CDR3 is TGCAGTTACCAGCGTGAACCAAACTCGAACACTGAAGCTTTCTTT.

V and J are TRBV13 and TRBJ1-2, with D unresolved. CDR1 is PRHDT, CDR2 FYEKMQ, per germline (reference sequence). Deletions cut 2 bases from V and 7 bases from J, with 20 bases between. This CDR3 region has 16 residues. CDR3 sequence (DNA): TGTGCCAGCAGCTTAAGGTCTGGCTACACCCCAGCTGGCTACACCTTC. Translated: CASSLRSGYTPAGYTF.